The 17 T cell receptor beta chains listed next were all sequenced from one sample in a study of cytomegalovirus exposure and HLA in healthy donors. The study ran its PCR with 60 Vbeta and 13 Jbeta primers. TCRdb keeps only in-frame clones here, not all; method: immunoSEQ multiplex PCR. The sample has approximately 180,000 clones; over 70% are singletons. The material sequenced was PBMCs. The receptors here all came from a woman in her twenties or thirties in good health and CMV-seropositive.

The chain employs TRBV5-1 and TRBJ2-7, with 7 nucleotides matching TRBD1. Unmatched junction bases numbered 9, after V lost 4 bases and J lost 2 bases. The CDR3 has 15 residues. Germline V gene lookup returns CDR1 SGHRS and CDR2 YFSETQ. The CDR3 nucleotides read TGCGCCAGCAGCCCGCTAGGGACAGTCCCCTACGAGCAGTACTTC. This gives the protein CASSPLGTVPYEQYF.

The gene calls are TRBV11-2 and TRBJ2-7, with 7 bases matching TRBD2. The CDR3 is made up of 14 amino acids. Germline V CDR1 and CDR2: SGHAT, FQNNGV. The junction had 10 bases not matched to a gene; V was cut back by 5 bases and J by 6 bases. The CDR3 region is CASSRVGGESEQYF. The CDR3 DNA reads as TGTGCCAGCAGCAGGGTTGGGGGGGAAAGCGAGCAGTACTTC.

There are a few counts of this clone. The chain joins TRBV5-1 to TRBJ2-1; 13 nucleotides align to TRBD2. Germline CDR1 and CDR2: SGHRS and YFSETQ. V lost 0 bases to trimming and J lost 7 bases; unmatched junction nucleotides: 1. This CDR3 comprises 15 residues. The CDR3 protein is CASSLELAGGNEQFF. CDR3 DNA sequence: TGCGCCAGCAGCTTGGAACTAGCGGGAGGGAATGAGCAGTTCTTC.

The chain uses TRBV6-6 and TRBJ2-1; TRBD1 might be the D (5 bases). V gave up 7 bases and J gave up 4 bases, with 11 bases separating them. This CDR3 is built from 13 residues. CDR1 is MNHNY and CDR2 is SVGAGI in the germline V gene (reference sequence). The chain's CDR3 is CASTSGQYNEQFF. CDR3 DNA sequence: TGTGCCAGCACTTCCGGACAATACAATGAGCAGTTCTTC.

The rearrangement links TRBV6-6 to TRBJ2-1; TRBD2 aligns across 13 bases. V lost 4 bases to trimming and J lost 13 bases; unmatched junction nucleotides: 10. This CDR3 has 15 residues. CDR1 is MNHNY, CDR2 SVGAGI, per germline (reference sequence). CDR3 residues: CASSSLAGTSGVQFF. The CDR3 DNA reads TGTGCCAGCAGTTCGCTAGCCGGGACTAGCGGGGTTCAGTTCTTC.

J is TRBJ1-4 and V is TRBV4-3, with 7 positions matching TRBD1. The V and J ends lost 0 bases and 7 bases, in that order; junction bases with no gene match: 11. The germline V gene encodes CDR1 LGHNA and CDR2 YSLEER. CDR3 length: 17 amino acids. CDR3 sequence: CASSQDRGPGFSEKLFF. The CDR3 nucleotides read TGCGCCAGCAGCCAAGATAGGGGGCCGGGCTTTAGTGAAAAACTGTTTTTT.

The chain recombines TRBV7-2 with TRBJ1-2; possible D gene TRBD1, 6 bases. This CDR3 comprises 14 residues. Trimming left V 3 bases short and J 8 bases short, with 16 bases between. CDR1 and CDR2 (germline): SGHTA, FQGNSA. CDR3 bases: TGTGCCAGCAGCTTCAAGGGGGGGGCGCCGGGCTACACCTTC. Amino acids: CASSFKGGAPGYTF.

This sequence joins TRBV4-1 and TRBJ1-4, with TRBD1 identical over 11 bases. V dropped 1 base and J dropped 8; count of bases not matched to a gene: 6. CDR3 length equals 16 residues. Germline assignment: CDR1 MGHRA and CDR2 YSYEKL. CDR3 protein: CASSQAGTGGYEKLFF. DNA of the CDR3: TGCGCCAGCAGCCAAGCAGGGACAGGGGGATACGAAAAACTGTTTTTT.

This clone was seen only a few times. The chain couples TRBV9 to TRBJ2-5; D is perhaps TRBD2 (6 bases). The CDR3 has 15 amino acids. Per the germline V gene, CDR1 is SGDLS and CDR2 is YYNGEE. Trimming shortened V by 4 bases and J by 4 bases, and 17 bases separated the two germline ends. CDR3 loop: CASSSRDGEAETQYF. Here the CDR3 DNA reads TGTGCCAGCAGCTCGCGGGACGGAGAAGCAGAGACCCAGTACTTC. The complete variable domain, with remaining parts taken from reference TRBV9 and TRBJ2-5, reads DSGVTQTPKHLITATGQRVTLRCSPRSGDLSVYWYQQSLDQGLQFLIQYYNGEERAKGNILERFSAQQFPDLHSELNLSSLELGDSALYFCASSSRDGEAETQYFGPGTRLLVL.

This chain connects TRBV27 to TRBJ2-3; 7 bases line up with TRBD2. This CDR3 region has 16 residues. The germline CDR1 and CDR2 sequences are MNHEY and SMNVEV (reference sequence). Trimming cost V 4 bases and J 1 base; bases outside gene matches: 8. CDR3: CASSSLASGGTDTQYF. DNA of the CDR3: TGTGCCAGCAGTTCCCTCGCTAGCGGAGGCACAGATACGCAGTATTTT.

V and J are TRBV29-1 and TRBJ2-7, with 10 positions matching TRBD1. The germline gives CDR1 SQVTM, CDR2 ANQGSEA. There are 13 residues in the CDR3. V dropped 5 bases and J dropped 2; count of bases not matched to a gene: 3. Here the CDR3 DNA reads TGCAGCGTTCCGGGACAGGGGACCTACGAGCAGTACTTC. Its translation is CSVPGQGTYEQYF.

The chain uses TRBV28 and TRBJ1-2; no firm D call. The germline gives CDR1 MDHEN, CDR2 SYDVKM. V was shortened by 9 bases and J by 4 bases, with 12 bases between the two germline ends. There are 12 residues in the CDR3. The CDR3 is CASRGPGYGYTF. CDR3 DNA sequence: TGTGCCAGTCGAGGGCCGGGCTATGGCTACACCTTC.

The rearrangement joins TRBV7-2 to TRBJ2-2, with TRBD1 matching over 8 bases. V dropped 5 bases and J dropped 0; count of bases not matched to a gene: 2. Germline V gene data show CDR1 as SGHTA and CDR2 as FQGNSA. This CDR3 is 15 amino acids long. CDR3 amino acids: CASSPGGSNTGELFF. The CDR3 nucleotides are TGTGCCAGCAGCCCAGGGGGCTCGAACACCGGGGAGCTGTTTTTT.

The gene calls are TRBV28 and TRBJ1-2; 10 nucleotides line up with TRBD1. The CDR3 has 13 residues. After removal of 8 bases from V and 10 bases from J, the junction contained 10 bases not matched to a gene. The germline V gene encodes CDR1 MDHEN and CDR2 SYDVKM. CDR3 DNA sequence: TGTGCCAGCGGCCCCCGGGACAGGGGTATCTACACCTTC. It encodes CASGPRDRGIYTF.

V is TRBV6-5 and J is TRBJ1-2; 8 bases are shared with TRBD1. The CDR3 totals 13 residues. Germline CDR1 is MNHEY and CDR2 is SVGAGI. The trim removed 6 bases at V and 7 bases at J, leaving 7 bases unmatched. The CDR3: CASRLQGGGGYTF. As DNA, the CDR3 is TGTGCCAGCAGATTACAGGGGGGTGGTGGCTACACCTTC.

CDR3 region: CASSFRDSAYNEQFF. CDR3 coding DNA: TGTGCCAGCAGCTTCCGGGACTCAGCCTACAATGAGCAGTTCTTC. The genes are TRBV5-6 and TRBJ2-1; D perhaps matches TRBD2 (6 bases). Looked up from germline, CDR1 is SGHDT and CDR2 is YYEEEE. The ends were cut back, 2 bases at V and 2 bases at J, with 11 bases in the middle. The CDR3 sequence is 15 residues long.

The chain couples TRBV30 to TRBJ1-2, with 9 bases lining up with TRBD1. The CDR3 has 14 residues. J gave up 5 bases and V 3 bases, and 7 bases lay outside the gene matches. Germline V gene data show CDR1 as GTSNPN and CDR2 as SVGIG (reference sequence). CDR3 DNA: TGTGCCTGGAGCAGGGACAGGGACTCATATGGCTACACCTTC. Translation: CAWSRDRDSYGYTF.